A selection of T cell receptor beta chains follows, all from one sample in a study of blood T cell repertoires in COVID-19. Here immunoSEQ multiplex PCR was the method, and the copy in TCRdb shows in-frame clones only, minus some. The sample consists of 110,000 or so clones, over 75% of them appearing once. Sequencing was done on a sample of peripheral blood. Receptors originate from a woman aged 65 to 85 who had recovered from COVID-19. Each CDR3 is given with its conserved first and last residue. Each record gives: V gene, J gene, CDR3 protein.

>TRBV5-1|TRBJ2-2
CASSLGQYTGELFF
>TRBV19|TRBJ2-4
CASTPTGSGLAKNIQYF
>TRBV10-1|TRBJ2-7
CASTSGTGENEQYF
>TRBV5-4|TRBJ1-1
CASSQRTGNTEAFF
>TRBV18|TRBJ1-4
CASSIGADEKLFF
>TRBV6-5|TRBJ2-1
CASSYRASGRHNEQFF
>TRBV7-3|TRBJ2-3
CASSRNPGTSVRDTQYF
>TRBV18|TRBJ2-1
CASSPPGDFHNEQFF
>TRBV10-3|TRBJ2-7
CAIPGFYEQYF
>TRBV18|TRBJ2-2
CASSPPGLHTGELFF
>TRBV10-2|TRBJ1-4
CASSEVGPRQGQEKLFF
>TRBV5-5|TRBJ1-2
CASSFSGVRGYTF
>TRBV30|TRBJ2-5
CAWSVDSSRKETQYF
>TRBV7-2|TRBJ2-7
CASSFGRWASGSYEQYF
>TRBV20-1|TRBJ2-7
CSASVRDRGNLDYEQYF
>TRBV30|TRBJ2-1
CAWTPGLAGVRGGNEQFF
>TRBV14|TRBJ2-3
CASSLTGARTDTQYF
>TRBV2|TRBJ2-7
CASKDREQRSRSYEQYF
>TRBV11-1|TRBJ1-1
CASSLGRRGNTEAFF
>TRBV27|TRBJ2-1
CASRPGQGGSNEQFF
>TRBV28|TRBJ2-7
CASLLTGGQGDYEQYF
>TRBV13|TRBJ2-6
CASRASGSGANVLTF
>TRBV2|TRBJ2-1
CASKWQINEQFF
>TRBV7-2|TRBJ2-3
CASSKRQGTVDTQYF
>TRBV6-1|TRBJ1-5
CASSEVRPQHF
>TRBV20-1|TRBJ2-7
CSASPVYEQYF